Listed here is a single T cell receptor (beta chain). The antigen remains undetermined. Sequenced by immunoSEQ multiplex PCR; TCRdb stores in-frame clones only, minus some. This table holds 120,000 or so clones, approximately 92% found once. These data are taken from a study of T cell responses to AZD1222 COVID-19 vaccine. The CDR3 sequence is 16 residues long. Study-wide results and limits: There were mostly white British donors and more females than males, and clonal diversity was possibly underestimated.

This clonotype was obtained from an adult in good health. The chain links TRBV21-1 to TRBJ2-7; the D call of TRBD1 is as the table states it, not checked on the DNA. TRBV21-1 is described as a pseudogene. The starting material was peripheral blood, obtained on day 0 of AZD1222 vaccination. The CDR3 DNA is TGTGCCAGCAGCAAATTCCCAGGCGTTAGCTCCTACGAGCAGTACTTC. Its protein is CASSKFPGVSSYEQYF.